This T cell receptor (beta chain) comes out of a study of blood T cell repertoires in COVID-19. Looking at the study overall: The United States, Italy and Spain supplied acute and convalescent COVID-19 samples. Sample material is recorded as cDNA or gDNA derived from T cells, B-cell-depleted T cells, or PBMCs.

In the original processing: Reference gene primers were amplified, and this amplification served to estimate nucleated cell counts. The data were produced by immunoSEQ multiplex PCR, yet TCRdb's version contains in-frame clones alone and is incomplete. V and J calls and clone size follow that table, whereas D and trimming were derived from the DNA. This table holds approximately 170,000 clones, around 82% found once. This CDR3 has 14 residues. The V end lost 1 base, the J end lost 4 bases, and 10 bases lay between the germline ends. Germline V gene sequence: CDR1 PRHDT, CDR2 FYEKMQ (reference sequence).

V is TRBV13 and J is TRBJ2-5, with a tentative D call TRBD2 (6 bases). The source material was peripheral blood. The source is a woman older than 75 with active or convalescent COVID-19. CDR3 region: CASSLVGTPETQYF. CDR3 nucleotides: TGTGCCAGCAGCTTAGTCGGGACTCCAGAGACCCAGTACTTC.